These 31 T cell receptor beta chains were all obtained from the same sample, sequenced in a study of blood T cell repertoires in COVID-19. Libraries were prepared by immunoSEQ multiplex PCR; TCRdb keeps only in-frame clonotypes and omits some of them. The sample yields 300,000 to 450,000 clones, roughly 90% seen once. The specimen sequenced was peripheral blood. Every receptor here comes from a woman between 25 and 40 years old with COVID-19, enrolled during active disease.

This chain joins TRBV28 and TRBJ2-3; 8 nucleotides match TRBD2. V shed 6 bases, J shed 1 base, and the junction held 3 bases outside the gene matches. The length of the CDR3 is 14 residues. Germline assignment: CDR1 MDHEN and CDR2 SYDVKM. CDR3 region: CASSPLAGTDTQYF. The CDR3 DNA reads as TGTGCCAGCAGCCCACTAGCGGGCACAGATACGCAGTATTTT. Combining the CDR3 with reference TRBV28 and TRBJ2-3 gives the whole variable domain DVKVTQSSRYLVKRTGEKVFLECVQDMDHENMFWYRQDPGLGLRLIYFSYDVKMKEKGDIPEGYSVSREKKERFSLILESASTNQTSMYLCASSPLAGTDTQYFGPGTRLTVL.

This chain links TRBV7-2 with TRBJ2-1, with 8 bases lining up with TRBD2. CDR3 size: 15 residues. From germline, CDR1 is SGHTA and CDR2 FQGNSA. J lost 5 bases, V lost 8 bases, and 11 bases had no gene match. CDR3 coding DNA: TGTGCCAGCCGAAAGGGGGGCGGGGGGAACAATGAGCAGTTCTTC. Its protein is CASRKGGGGNNEQFF.

This CDR3 is CASSPGQGGTGANVLTF. The CDR3 coding sequence is TGTGCCAGCAGCCCCGGACAGGGGGGGACTGGGGCCAACGTCCTGACTTTC. The chain couples TRBV7-6 to TRBJ2-6; 10 bases are shared with TRBD1. The length of the CDR3 is 17 residues. Germline loops: CDR1 SGHVS, CDR2 FNYEAQ. V lost 5 bases, J lost 2 bases, and 6 bases stayed unmatched.

J is TRBJ2-7 and V is TRBV5-5; D is unclear. This CDR3 spans 13 amino acids. CDR1 SGHKS and CDR2 YYEKEE come from the germline V gene (reference sequence). Trimming took 5 bases from V and 3 from J, leaving 12 bases between them. CDR3 in amino acids: CASREWRGYEQYV. In nucleotides, the CDR3 is TGTGCCAGCAGAGAGTGGAGAGGCTACGAGCAGTACGTC.

V is TRBV6-1 and J is TRBJ2-3, with 8 bases aligning to TRBD2. J gave up 0 bases and V 2 bases, and 4 bases lay outside the gene matches. CDR1 and CDR2 (germline): MNHNS, SASEGT. The CDR3 is made up of 16 amino acids. The DNA for the CDR3 is TGTGCCAGCAGTGAAATGGCTAGCGGGAGCACAGATACGCAGTATTTT. It specifies CASSEMASGSTDTQYF.

This clone was detected only once. The genes are TRBV14 and TRBJ2-1; 13 bases fit TRBD2. The CDR3 length is 19 residues. The V gene end was trimmed by 3 bases and the J gene end by 4 bases; junction bases not matched to a gene: 12. Germline values: CDR1 SGHDN, CDR2 FVKESK. CDR3 residues: CASSHILAGGPLGYNEQFF. As DNA, the CDR3 is TGTGCCAGCAGCCATATACTAGCGGGGGGGCCCCTGGGGTACAATGAGCAGTTCTTC.

V usage is TRBV11-3 and J usage is TRBJ2-1, with TRBD2 identical over 8 bases. Germline CDR1 SGHNT, CDR2 YENEEA. This CDR3 has 15 amino acids. With V trimmed by 5 bases and J by 3 bases, 6 bases remained unmatched. CDR3 nucleotides: TGTGCCAGCAGCACAGGGACTAGTAACTACAATGAGCAGTTCTTC. Protein sequence: CASSTGTSNYNEQFF.

J is TRBJ1-4 and V is TRBV7-2; 10 bases map to TRBD1. There are 14 residues in the CDR3. Germline trimming cut 4 bases from V and 8 bases from J; bases unmatched to any gene: 4. The germline CDR1 and CDR2 sequences are SGHTA and FQGNSA. CDR3 nucleotide sequence: TGTGCCAGCAGCTCCCGACAGGGGGCGGAAAAACTGTTTTTT. Its protein product is CASSSRQGAEKLFF.

The rearrangement links TRBV24-1 to TRBJ2-3; maybe TRBD1 (5 bases). The V end lost 4 bases, the J end lost 3 bases, and 13 bases lay between the germline ends. This CDR3 has 15 residues. Germline V lookup: CDR1 KGHDR, CDR2 SFDVKD. The CDR3 DNA follows: TGTGCCACCAGTGAGATTGGGGCAGGGACAGATACGCAGTATTTT. Translation: CATSEIGAGTDTQYF.

The chain has TRBV18 and TRBJ2-3, with TRBD1 identical over 7 bases. Germline loops: CDR1 KGHSH, CDR2 LQKENI. There are 15 residues in the CDR3. The junction had 3 bases not matched to a gene; V was cut back by 3 bases and J by 0 bases. This CDR3 reads CASSPGTASTDTQYF. The DNA of the CDR3 is TGTGCCAGCTCACCCGGGACAGCGAGCACAGATACGCAGTATTTT.

This rearrangement joins TRBV27 to TRBJ2-2, with 10 bases aligning to TRBD2. This CDR3 is built from 15 residues. Losses at the gene ends were 7 bases for V and 7 bases for J; bases not matched to a gene: 9. Per germline, CDR1 MNHEY and CDR2 SMNVEV (reference sequence). This CDR3 reads CASNTRLAGIGELFF. The CDR3, as DNA: TGTGCCAGCAACACCCGACTAGCGGGTATCGGGGAGCTGTTTTTT.

The CDR3 nucleotides are TGTGCCAGCAGCTTAGAGGGGACAGGGGGACAGACCCAGTACTTC. It is translated as CASSLEGTGGQTQYF. The chain has TRBV7-2 and TRBJ2-5, with 11 bases aligning to TRBD1. CDR1 and CDR2 (germline): SGHTA, FQGNSA. With V trimmed by 1 base and J by 6 bases, 4 bases remained unmatched. CDR3 size: 15 residues.

The CDR3 sequence is CASSPRGLDGYTF. CDR3 DNA sequence: TGTGCCAGCAGCCCGAGGGGGCTGGACGGCTACACCTTC. The rearrangement uses TRBV5-8 and TRBJ1-2; 7 bases line up with TRBD1. Germline V gene data show CDR1 as SGHTS and CDR2 as YDEGEE. With 4 bases clipped from V and 8 bases from J, the junction kept 8 bases outside the gene matches. This CDR3 is 13 amino acids long.

The V call is TRBV10-2, the J call TRBJ2-3; D call uncertain. This CDR3 is built from 13 residues. V gave up 8 bases and J gave up 2 bases, with 11 bases separating them. The V gene's germline CDR1 is WSHSY and CDR2 SAAADI. CDR3 in DNA: TGCGCCAGCGAGAGAGTAGACACAGATACGCAGTATTTT. Translated, it gives CASERVDTDTQYF.

The chain carries TRBV7-9 and TRBJ2-3, with 7 bases matching TRBD1. The CDR3 loop spans 13 amino acids. The germline gives CDR1 SEHNR, CDR2 FQNEAQ (reference sequence). The V gene end was trimmed by 3 bases and the J gene end by 6 bases; junction bases not matched to a gene: 3. CDR3 bases: TGTGCCAGCAGCTTGACAGGGTCGGATACGCAGTATTTT. Translation gives CASSLTGSDTQYF.

CDR3 protein: CATSGDSTYEQYF. For the CDR3, the DNA is TGTGCCACCAGTGGTGACAGTACCTACGAGCAGTACTTC. The chain carries TRBV24-1 and TRBJ2-7, with a weak D call TRBD1 (5 bases). The CDR3 consists of 13 residues. V lost 5 bases and J lost 2, with 9 bases in between. The V gene's germline CDR1 is KGHDR and CDR2 SFDVKD.

The V and J genes are TRBV6-7 and TRBJ1-5; the D gene is possibly TRBD1 (5 bases). TRBV6-7 is assigned to the ORF class and has an uncertain function. The CDR3 has 20 amino acids. The ends were cut back, 0 bases at V and 0 bases at J, with 21 bases in the middle. As DNA, the CDR3 is TGTGCCAGCAGTTACTCGAAAACCCCGGGGGGTGCCTATAGCAATCAGCCCCAGCATTTT. Its protein is CASSYSKTPGGAYSNQPQHF.

The sample holds one count of this clone. The chain couples TRBV29-1 to TRBJ2-3; D might be TRBD2 (6 bases). CDR1 and CDR2 (germline): SQVTM, ANQGSEA. The CDR3 runs to 12 residues. Trimming left V 4 bases short and J 8 bases short, with 13 bases between. This CDR3 is CSVGQEGSTQYF. The CDR3 DNA is TGCAGCGTTGGTCAGGAGGGGAGTACGCAGTATTTT.

The chain combines TRBV5-1 with TRBJ1-5; TRBD1 might be the D (5 bases). The germline V and J ends were trimmed by 1 base and 0 bases, with 11 bases remaining between them. This CDR3 is 16 amino acids long. The germline gives CDR1 SGHRS, CDR2 YFSETQ. The CDR3 sequence is CASSLSGSYSNQPQHF. The CDR3, as DNA: TGCGCCAGCAGCTTGTCAGGGTCTTATAGCAATCAGCCCCAGCATTTT.

This chain uses TRBV28 with TRBJ1-2; D possibly corresponds to TRBD1 (6 bases). Looked up from germline, CDR1 is MDHEN and CDR2 is SYDVKM. The CDR3 extends over 16 amino acids. The ends were cut back, 6 bases at V and 0 bases at J, with 17 bases in the middle. CDR3 loop: CASSVHGGAPNYGYTF. CDR3 DNA sequence: TGTGCCAGCAGCGTTCATGGGGGGGCCCCTAACTATGGCTACACCTTC.

The chain carries TRBV4-1 and TRBJ1-2, with 11 bases fitting TRBD1. CDR1 MGHRA and CDR2 YSYEKL come from the germline V gene. The CDR3 is 16 residues long. J was trimmed by 5 bases and V by 1 base; bases with no gene match: 6. CDR3 residues: CASSQAGTGGRYGYTF. The CDR3 nucleotides read TGCGCCAGCAGCCAAGCCGGGACAGGGGGAAGGTATGGCTACACCTTC.

The rearrangement links TRBV10-3 to TRBJ1-1; TRBD1 agrees at 7 bases. There are 14 residues in the CDR3. CDR1 and CDR2 (germline): ENHRY, SYGVKD. V gave up 4 bases and J gave up 3 bases; unmatched junction bases: 5. CDR3 bases: TGTGCCATCAGTGCACGACAGGGAGACACTGAAGCTTTCTTT. It is translated as CAISARQGDTEAFF.

This chain uses TRBV5-6 with TRBJ2-2; maybe TRBD1 (5 bases). V was clipped by 3 bases and J by 1 base, with 7 bases between them. The germline CDR1 and CDR2 sequences are SGHDT and YYEEEE. The CDR3 sequence is 14 residues long. The DNA for the CDR3 is TGTGCCAGCAGCTCTACAGGGAACACCGGGGAGCTGTTTTTT. Translating gives CASSSTGNTGELFF.

J is TRBJ2-3 and V is TRBV9, with 7 bases lining up with TRBD2. The germline V gene encodes CDR1 SGDLS and CDR2 YYNGEE. V dropped 0 bases and J dropped 3; count of bases not matched to a gene: 4. The CDR3 consists of 15 residues. The CDR3 loop is CASSVGLAGTDTQYF. CDR3 coding DNA: TGTGCCAGCAGCGTAGGACTAGCCGGAACAGATACGCAGTATTTT.

The chain combines TRBV5-6 with TRBJ2-5, with 10 positions matching TRBD1. CDR1 and CDR2 (germline): SGHDT, YYEEEE. The CDR3 is 14 residues long. Trimming cost V 3 bases and J 4 bases; bases outside gene matches: 3. In DNA form, the CDR3 reads TGTGCCAGCAGCTGGGGACAGGGGAGAGAGACCCAGTACTTC. It specifies CASSWGQGRETQYF.

The rearrangement joins TRBV5-1 to TRBJ1-4; perhaps TRBD1 as D (6 bases). The V gene lost 3 bases and the J gene lost 5 bases, with 14 bases spanning the gap. Looked up from germline, CDR1 is SGHRS and CDR2 is YFSETQ. CDR3 length: 15 residues. The CDR3 region is CASSYRSGENEKLFF. CDR3 nucleotides: TGCGCCAGCAGCTATAGGTCAGGGGAAAATGAAAAACTGTTTTTT.

V gene TRBV6-5 combines with J gene TRBJ2-3, with 8 bases fitting TRBD1. CDR3 length: 15 residues. With V trimmed by 7 bases and J by 1 base, 7 bases remained unmatched. Germline loops: CDR1 MNHEY, CDR2 SVGAGI. This CDR3 is CASTLTTGGTDTQYF. The CDR3 coding sequence is TGTGCCAGCACCTTGACGACAGGGGGCACAGATACGCAGTATTTT.

The rearrangement links TRBV11-3 to TRBJ2-3; 9 positions agree with TRBD2. The V segment lost 5 bases and the J segment 3 bases; nucleotides outside the gene matches: 18. There are 19 residues in the CDR3. Germline V CDR1 and CDR2: SGHNT, YENEEA. The CDR3 region is CASSGGGVAGPLLTDTQYF. The CDR3 bases are TGTGCCAGCAGCGGCGGGGGGGTAGCGGGACCACTACTTACAGATACGCAGTATTTT.

The chain uses TRBV5-4 and TRBJ2-3; 7 bases are shared with TRBD1. Trimming at V came to 1 base and at J to 1 base, leaving 9 bases not matched to a gene. This CDR3 region has 17 residues. The germline V gene encodes CDR1 SGHNT and CDR2 YYREEE (reference sequence). The CDR3 is CASSLRGPAIRTDTQYF. The DNA for the CDR3 is TGTGCCAGCAGCTTGAGGGGGCCGGCTATCCGCACAGATACGCAGTATTTT. Supplemented by reference TRBV5-4 and TRBJ2-3, the full variable domain reads ETGVTQSPTHLIKTRGQQVTLRCSSQSGHNTVSWYQQALGQGPQFIFQYYREEENGRGNFPPRFSGLQFPNYSSELNVNALELDDSALYLCASSLRGPAIRTDTQYFGPGTRLTVL.

This clone was counted a few times. Other DNA sequences of this sample code for an identical CDR3. The CDR3 loop is CATSRGLRQGTDTQYF. For the CDR3, the DNA is TGTGCCACCAGCAGAGGGCTGCGGCAGGGGACAGATACGCAGTATTTT. The gene calls are TRBV15 and TRBJ2-3; perhaps TRBD1 as D (6 bases). The CDR3 loop spans 16 amino acids. In germline, CDR1 is LNHNV, CDR2 YYDKDF (reference sequence). V shed 1 base and J shed 3 bases, with 14 bases lying between them.

This clone occurred a few times. V gene TRBV7-2 combines with J gene TRBJ1-3; no definite D call. Deletions cut 0 bases from V and 7 bases from J, with 7 bases between. Germline V gene data show CDR1 as SGHTA and CDR2 as FQGNSA. The CDR3 has 13 residues. In DNA form, the CDR3 reads TGTGCCAGCAGCTTAGCTAGCGGGAACACCATATATTTT. Protein product: CASSLASGNTIYF.